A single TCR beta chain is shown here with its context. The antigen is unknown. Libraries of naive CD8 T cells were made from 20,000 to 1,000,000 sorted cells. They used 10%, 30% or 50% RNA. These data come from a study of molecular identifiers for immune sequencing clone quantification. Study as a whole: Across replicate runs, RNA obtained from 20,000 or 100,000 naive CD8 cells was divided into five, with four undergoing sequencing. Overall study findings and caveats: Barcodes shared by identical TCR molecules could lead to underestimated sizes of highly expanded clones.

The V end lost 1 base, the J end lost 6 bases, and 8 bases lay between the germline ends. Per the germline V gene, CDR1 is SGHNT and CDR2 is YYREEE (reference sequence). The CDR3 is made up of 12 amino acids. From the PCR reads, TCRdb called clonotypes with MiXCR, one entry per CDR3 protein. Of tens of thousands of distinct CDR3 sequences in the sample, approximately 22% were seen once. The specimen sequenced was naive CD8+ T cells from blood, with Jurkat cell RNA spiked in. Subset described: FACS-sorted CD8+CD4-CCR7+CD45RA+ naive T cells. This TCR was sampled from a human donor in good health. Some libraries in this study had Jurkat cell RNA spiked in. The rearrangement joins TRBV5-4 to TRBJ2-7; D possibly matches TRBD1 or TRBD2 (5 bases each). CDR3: CASSLMGPEQYF. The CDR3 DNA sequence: TGTGCCAGCAGCTTGATGGGACCCGAGCAGTACTTC. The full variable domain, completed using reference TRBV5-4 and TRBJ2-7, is ETGVTQSPTHLIKTRGQQVTLRCSSQSGHNTVSWYQQALGQGPQFIFQYYREEENGRGNFPPRFSGLQFPNYSSELNVNALELDDSALYLCASSLMGPEQYFGPGTRLTVT.